This record covers a single T cell receptor beta chain. In germline, CDR1 is KGHSH, CDR2 LQKENI. The CDR3 loop spans 13 amino acids. The trim removed 5 bases at V and 6 bases at J, leaving 2 bases unmatched. Recruited during active infection, patients (from Seattle) were subsequently followed longitudinally. Methods used by the authors: Reference gene primer amplification gave nucleated cell count estimates. The protocol was immunoSEQ multiplex PCR, while the TCRdb copy is restricted to in-frame clones and leaves out a portion. From that table come the V and J calls and clone size; the DNA was used to work out D and trimming. The data hold under 200,000 clones, with roughly 88% observed a single time. The entry originates in a study of blood T cell repertoires in COVID-19. Looking at the study overall: Some COVID-19 samples were acute and others convalescent; all came from the United States, Italy and Spain. The cDNA or gDNA used as material had been derived from T cells, B-cell-depleted T cells, or PBMCs.

Material for sequencing was peripheral blood. The receptor was derived from a man aged 18 to 29 with COVID-19, enrolled during active disease. This rearrangement joins TRBV18 to TRBJ2-7; the match to TRBD1 covers 12 bases. CDR3 in amino acids: CASSSGQGAEQYF. CDR3 nucleotide sequence: TGTGCCAGCTCATCGGGACAGGGGGCCGAGCAGTACTTC.